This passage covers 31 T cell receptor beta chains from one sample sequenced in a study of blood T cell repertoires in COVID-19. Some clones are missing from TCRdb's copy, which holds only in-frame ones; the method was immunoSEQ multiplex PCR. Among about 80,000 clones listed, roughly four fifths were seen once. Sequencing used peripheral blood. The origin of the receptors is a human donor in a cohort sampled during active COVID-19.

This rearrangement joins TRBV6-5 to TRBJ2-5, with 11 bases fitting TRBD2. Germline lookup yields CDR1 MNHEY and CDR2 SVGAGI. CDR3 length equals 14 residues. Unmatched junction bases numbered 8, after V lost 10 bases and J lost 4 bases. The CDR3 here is CATVAGGPGETQYF. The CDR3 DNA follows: TGTGCCACCGTAGCGGGAGGGCCAGGAGAGACCCAGTACTTC.

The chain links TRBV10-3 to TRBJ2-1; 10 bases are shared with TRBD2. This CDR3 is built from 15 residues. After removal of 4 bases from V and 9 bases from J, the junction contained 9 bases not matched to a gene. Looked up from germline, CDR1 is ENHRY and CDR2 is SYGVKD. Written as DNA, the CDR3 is TGTGCCATCAGTGGTCAAGCGGGGGGGCCATTTGAGCAGTTCTTC. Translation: CAISGQAGGPFEQFF.

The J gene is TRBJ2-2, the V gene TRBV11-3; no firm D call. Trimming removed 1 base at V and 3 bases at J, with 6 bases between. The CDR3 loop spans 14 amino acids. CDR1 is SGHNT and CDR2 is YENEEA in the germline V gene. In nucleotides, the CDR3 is TGTGCCAGCAGCTTAGGGTCGGACACCGGGGAGCTGTTTTTT. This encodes CASSLGSDTGELFF. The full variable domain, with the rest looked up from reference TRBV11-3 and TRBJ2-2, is EAGVVQSPRYKIIEKKQPVAFWCNPISGHNTLYWYLQNLGQGPELLIRYENEEAVDDSQLPKDRFSAERLKGVDSTLKIQPAELGDSAVYLCASSLGSDTGELFFGEGSRLTVL.

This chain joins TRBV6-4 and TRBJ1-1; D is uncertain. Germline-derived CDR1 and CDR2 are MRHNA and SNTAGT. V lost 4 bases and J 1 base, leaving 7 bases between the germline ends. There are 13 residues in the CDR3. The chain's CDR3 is CASSGGPNTEAFF. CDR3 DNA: TGTGCCAGCAGTGGCGGGCCGAACACTGAAGCTTTCTTT.

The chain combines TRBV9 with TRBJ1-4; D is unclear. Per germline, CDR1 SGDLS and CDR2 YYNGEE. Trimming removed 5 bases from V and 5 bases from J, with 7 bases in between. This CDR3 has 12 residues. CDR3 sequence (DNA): TGTGCCAGCAGTGGGCCCAATGAAAAACTGTTTTTT. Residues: CASSGPNEKLFF.

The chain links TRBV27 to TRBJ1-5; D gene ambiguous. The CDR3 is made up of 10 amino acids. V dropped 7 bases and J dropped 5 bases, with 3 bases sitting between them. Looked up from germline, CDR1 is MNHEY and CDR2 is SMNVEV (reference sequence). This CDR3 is CASTYQPQHF. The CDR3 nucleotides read TGTGCCAGCACCTATCAGCCCCAGCATTTT.

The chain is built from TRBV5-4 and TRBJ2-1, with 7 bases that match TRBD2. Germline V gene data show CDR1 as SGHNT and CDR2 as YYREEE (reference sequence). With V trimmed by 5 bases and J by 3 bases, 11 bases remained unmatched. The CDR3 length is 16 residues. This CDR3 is CASSSRERGLYNEQFF. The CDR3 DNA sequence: TGTGCCAGCAGTTCGCGGGAGCGGGGCCTCTACAATGAGCAGTTCTTC.

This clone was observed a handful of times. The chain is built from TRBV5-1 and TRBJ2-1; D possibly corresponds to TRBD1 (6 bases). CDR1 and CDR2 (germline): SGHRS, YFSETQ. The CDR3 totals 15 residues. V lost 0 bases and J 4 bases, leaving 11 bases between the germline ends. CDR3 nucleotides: TGCGCCAGCAGCTTGGATGGGACAACTTACAATGAGCAGTTCTTC. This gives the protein CASSLDGTTYNEQFF. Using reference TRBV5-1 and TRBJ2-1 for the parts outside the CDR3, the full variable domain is KAGVTQTPRYLIKTRGQQVTLSCSPISGHRSVSWYQQTPGQGLQFLFEYFSETQRNKGNFPGRFSGRQFSNSRSEMNVSTLELGDSALYLCASSLDGTTYNEQFFGPGTRLTVL.

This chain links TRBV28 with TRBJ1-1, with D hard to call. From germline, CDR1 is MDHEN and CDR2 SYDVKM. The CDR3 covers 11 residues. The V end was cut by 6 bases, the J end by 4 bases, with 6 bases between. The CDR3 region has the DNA TGTGCCAGCAGCTCCCGCACTGAAGCTTTCTTT. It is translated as CASSSRTEAFF.

CDR3 loop: CASSPEGQANTEAFF. As DNA, the CDR3 is TGTGCCAGCAGCCCCGAAGGACAGGCAAACACTGAAGCTTTCTTT. The J gene is TRBJ1-1, the V gene TRBV7-2; 7 positions agree with TRBD1. Germline V lookup: CDR1 SGHTA, CDR2 FQGNSA. The CDR3 sequence is 15 residues long. V was pared by 5 bases and J by 2 bases, with 8 bases of the junction left unmatched.

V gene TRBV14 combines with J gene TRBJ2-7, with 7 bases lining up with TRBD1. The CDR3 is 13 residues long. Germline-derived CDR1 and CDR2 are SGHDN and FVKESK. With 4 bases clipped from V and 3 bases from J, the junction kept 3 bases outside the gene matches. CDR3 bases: TGTGCCAGCAGCCGCCGGGACAGCTACGAGCAGTACTTC. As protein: CASSRRDSYEQYF.

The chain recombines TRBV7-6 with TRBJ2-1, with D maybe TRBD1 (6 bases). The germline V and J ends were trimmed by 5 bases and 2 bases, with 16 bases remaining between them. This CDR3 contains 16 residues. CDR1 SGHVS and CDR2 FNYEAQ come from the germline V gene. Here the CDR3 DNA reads TGTGCCAGCAGCCCTTCGCCGGGACAAACCTACAATGAGCAGTTCTTC. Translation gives CASSPSPGQTYNEQFF.

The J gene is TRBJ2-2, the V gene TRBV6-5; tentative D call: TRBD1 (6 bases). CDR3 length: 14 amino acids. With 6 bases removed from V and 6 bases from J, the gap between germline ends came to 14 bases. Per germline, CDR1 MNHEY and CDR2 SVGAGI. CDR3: CASSLEQGSGELFF. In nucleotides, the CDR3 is TGTGCCAGCAGCCTAGAACAGGGATCCGGGGAGCTGTTTTTT.

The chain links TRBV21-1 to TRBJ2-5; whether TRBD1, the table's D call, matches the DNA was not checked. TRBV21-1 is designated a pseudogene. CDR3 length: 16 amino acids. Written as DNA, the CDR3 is TGTGCCAGCAGCAAGGGAGGCAGGGGGTACCAAGAGACCCAGTACTTC. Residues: CASSKGGRGYQETQYF.

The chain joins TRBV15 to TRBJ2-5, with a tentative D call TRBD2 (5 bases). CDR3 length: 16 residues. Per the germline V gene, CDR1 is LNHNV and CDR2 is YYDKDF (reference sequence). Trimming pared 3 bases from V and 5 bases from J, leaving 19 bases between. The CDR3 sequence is CATSRDLLASRETQYF. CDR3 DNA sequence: TGTGCCACCAGCAGGGATCTCTTGGCTAGCCGCGAGACCCAGTACTTC. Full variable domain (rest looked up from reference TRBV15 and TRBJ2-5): DAMVIQNPRYQVTQFGKPVTLSCSQTLNHNVMYWYQQKSSQAPKLLFHYYDKDFNNEADTPDNFQSRRPNTSFCFLDIRSPGLGDTAMYLCATSRDLLASRETQYFGPGTRLLVL.

DNA for the CDR3: TGTGCCAGCAGCCCGAGTATGGTTTCACCCCTCCACTTT. Its translation is CASSPSMVSPLHF. The chain has TRBV11-1 and TRBJ1-6; D call uncertain. CDR1 and CDR2 from the germline V gene are SGHAT and FQDESV (reference sequence). V was trimmed by 5 bases and J by 9 bases, leaving 11 bases between them. The CDR3 spans 13 residues. Variable domain in full (rest from reference TRBV11-1 and TRBJ1-6): EAEVAQSPRYKITEKSQAVAFWCDPISGHATLYWYRQILGQGPELLVQFQDESVVDDSQLPKDRFSAERLKGVDSTLKIQPAELGDSAMYLCASSPSMVSPLHFGNGTRLTVT.

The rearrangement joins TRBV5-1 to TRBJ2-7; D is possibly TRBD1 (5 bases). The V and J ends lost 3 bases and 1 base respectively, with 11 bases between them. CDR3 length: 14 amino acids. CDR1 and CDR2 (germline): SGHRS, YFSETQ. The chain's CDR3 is CASSSQGESYEQYF. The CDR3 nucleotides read TGCGCCAGCAGCTCCCAGGGCGAGTCCTACGAGCAGTACTTC.

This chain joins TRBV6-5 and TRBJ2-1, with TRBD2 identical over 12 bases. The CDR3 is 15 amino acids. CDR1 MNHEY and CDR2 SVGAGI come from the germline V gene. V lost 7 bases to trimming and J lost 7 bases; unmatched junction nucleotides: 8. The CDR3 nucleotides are TGTGCCAGCAACCTAGCGGGGGGGCCTTGGAATGAGCAGTTCTTC. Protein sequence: CASNLAGGPWNEQFF.

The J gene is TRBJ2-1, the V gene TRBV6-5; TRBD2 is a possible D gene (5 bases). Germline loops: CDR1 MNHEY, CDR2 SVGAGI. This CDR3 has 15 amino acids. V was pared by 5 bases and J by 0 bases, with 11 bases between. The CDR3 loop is CASSNPGSSYNEQFF. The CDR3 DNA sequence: TGTGCCAGCAGTAACCCGGGGAGCTCCTACAATGAGCAGTTCTTC.

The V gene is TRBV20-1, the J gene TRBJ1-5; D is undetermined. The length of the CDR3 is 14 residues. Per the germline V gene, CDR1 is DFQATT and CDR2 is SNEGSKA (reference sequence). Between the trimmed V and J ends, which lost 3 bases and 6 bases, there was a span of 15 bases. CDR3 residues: CSASPGTEFQPQHF. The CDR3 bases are TGCAGTGCTAGTCCCGGCACGGAGTTTCAGCCCCAGCATTTT.

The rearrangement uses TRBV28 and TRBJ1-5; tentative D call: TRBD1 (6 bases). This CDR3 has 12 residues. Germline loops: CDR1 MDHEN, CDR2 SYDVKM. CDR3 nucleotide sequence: TGTTCCACAGGGCAAAGCAATCAGCCCCAGCATTTT. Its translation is CSTGQSNQPQHF.

The CDR3 nucleotides are TGTGCCAGCACTCTGCGGGGCAGCTCCTACGAGCAGTACTTC. Protein: CASTLRGSSYEQYF. The chain employs TRBV11-1 and TRBJ2-7; TRBD2 is a possible D gene (6 bases). The V gene's germline CDR1 is SGHAT and CDR2 FQDESV (reference sequence). The V end lost 7 bases, the J end lost 0 bases, and 13 bases lay between the germline ends. The CDR3 sequence is 14 residues long.

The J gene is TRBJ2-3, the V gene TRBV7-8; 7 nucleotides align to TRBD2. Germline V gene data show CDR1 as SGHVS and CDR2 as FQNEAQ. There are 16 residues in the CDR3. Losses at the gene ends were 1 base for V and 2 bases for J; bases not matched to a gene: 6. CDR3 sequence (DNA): TGTGCCAGCAGCTTAGGCCGGGGGGTGGCCACAGATACGCAGTATTTT. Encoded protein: CASSLGRGVATDTQYF.

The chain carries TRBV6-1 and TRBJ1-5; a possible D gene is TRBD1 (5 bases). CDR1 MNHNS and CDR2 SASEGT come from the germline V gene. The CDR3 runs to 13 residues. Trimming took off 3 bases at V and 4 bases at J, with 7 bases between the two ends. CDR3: CASSDQGNQPQHF. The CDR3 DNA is TGTGCCAGCAGTGATCAGGGTAATCAGCCCCAGCATTTT.

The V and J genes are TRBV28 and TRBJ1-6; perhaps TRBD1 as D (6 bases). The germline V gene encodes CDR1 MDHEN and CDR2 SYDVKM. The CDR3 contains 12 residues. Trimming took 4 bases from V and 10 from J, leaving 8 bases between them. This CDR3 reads CASSSDSSPLHF. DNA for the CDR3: TGTGCCAGCAGTTCGGACAGCTCACCCCTCCACTTT.

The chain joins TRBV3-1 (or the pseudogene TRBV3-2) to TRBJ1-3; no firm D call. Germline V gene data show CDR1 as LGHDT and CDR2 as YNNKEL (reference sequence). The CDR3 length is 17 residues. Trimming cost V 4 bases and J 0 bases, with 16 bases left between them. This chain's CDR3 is CASSPQSMRLSGNTIYF. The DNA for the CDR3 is TGTGCCAGCAGCCCGCAAAGTATGAGGCTCTCTGGAAACACCATATATTTT.

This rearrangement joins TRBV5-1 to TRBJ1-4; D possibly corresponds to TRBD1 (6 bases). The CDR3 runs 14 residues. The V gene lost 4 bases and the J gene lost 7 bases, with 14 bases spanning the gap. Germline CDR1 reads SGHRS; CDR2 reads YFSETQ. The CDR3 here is CASSGNRDGEKLFF. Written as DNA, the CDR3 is TGCGCCAGCAGCGGAAACAGGGACGGTGAAAAACTGTTTTTT.

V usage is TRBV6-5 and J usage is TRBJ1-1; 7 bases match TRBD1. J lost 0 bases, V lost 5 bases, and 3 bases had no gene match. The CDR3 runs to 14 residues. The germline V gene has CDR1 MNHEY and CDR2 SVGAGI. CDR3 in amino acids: CASSKGAMNTEAFF. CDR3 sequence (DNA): TGTGCCAGCAGTAAGGGGGCGATGAACACTGAAGCTTTCTTT.

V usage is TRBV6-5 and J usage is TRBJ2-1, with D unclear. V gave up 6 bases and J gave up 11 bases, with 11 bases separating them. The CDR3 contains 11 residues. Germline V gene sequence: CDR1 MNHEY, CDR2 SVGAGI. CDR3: CASRRVTQQFF. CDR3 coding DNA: TGTGCCAGCAGACGGGTTACGCAGCAGTTCTTC.

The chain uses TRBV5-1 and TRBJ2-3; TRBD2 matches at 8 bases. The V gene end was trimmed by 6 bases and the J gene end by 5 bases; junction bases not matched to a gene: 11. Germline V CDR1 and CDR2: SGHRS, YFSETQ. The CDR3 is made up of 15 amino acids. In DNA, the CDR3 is TGCGCCAGCACTCGGCAAGCGGGAGACAGAGATACGCAGTATTTT. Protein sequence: CASTRQAGDRDTQYF.

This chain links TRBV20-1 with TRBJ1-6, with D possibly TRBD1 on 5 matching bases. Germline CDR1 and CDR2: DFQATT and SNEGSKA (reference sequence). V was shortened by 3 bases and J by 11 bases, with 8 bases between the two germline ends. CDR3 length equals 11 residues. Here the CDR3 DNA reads TGCAGTGCTAGGGAGGGGCCACCCCTCCACTTT. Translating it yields CSAREGPPLHF.